This entry describes one TCR beta chain. Its antigen is as yet unknown. These data originate in a study of cytomegalovirus exposure and HLA in healthy donors. For the study at large: The 120 or so validation repertoires used a platform that matched the one used for the approximately 670 first-cohort repertoires, as a later analysis reported.

Germline CDR1 is SGHTA and CDR2 is FQGTGA. The V segment lost 6 bases and the J segment 4 bases; nucleotides outside the gene matches: 5. This CDR3 is built from 13 residues. The data were produced by immunoSEQ multiplex PCR, yet TCRdb's version contains in-frame clones alone and is incomplete. The sample includes more than 85,000 clones, around nine tenths seen only once; the top ten take 1.9%. Among the 110 or so subjects of the validation cohort, separate from the approximately 660-subject first cohort, were the donors. Study outcomes and limitations: For most TCR sequences rarity was the rule, although some public TCRs occurred in many donors. The authors confirmed in vitro that a few CMV-associated chains were specific for CMV antigens.

The sequence was obtained from a woman between 18 and 30 years old in good health and CMV-seronegative. Sequenced: PBMCs. The chain recombines TRBV7-3 with TRBJ1-2; TRBD1 aligns across 7 bases. CDR3 amino acids: CASSPTGTYGYTF. CDR3 DNA sequence: TGTGCCAGCAGTCCGACAGGGACCTATGGCTACACCTTC.